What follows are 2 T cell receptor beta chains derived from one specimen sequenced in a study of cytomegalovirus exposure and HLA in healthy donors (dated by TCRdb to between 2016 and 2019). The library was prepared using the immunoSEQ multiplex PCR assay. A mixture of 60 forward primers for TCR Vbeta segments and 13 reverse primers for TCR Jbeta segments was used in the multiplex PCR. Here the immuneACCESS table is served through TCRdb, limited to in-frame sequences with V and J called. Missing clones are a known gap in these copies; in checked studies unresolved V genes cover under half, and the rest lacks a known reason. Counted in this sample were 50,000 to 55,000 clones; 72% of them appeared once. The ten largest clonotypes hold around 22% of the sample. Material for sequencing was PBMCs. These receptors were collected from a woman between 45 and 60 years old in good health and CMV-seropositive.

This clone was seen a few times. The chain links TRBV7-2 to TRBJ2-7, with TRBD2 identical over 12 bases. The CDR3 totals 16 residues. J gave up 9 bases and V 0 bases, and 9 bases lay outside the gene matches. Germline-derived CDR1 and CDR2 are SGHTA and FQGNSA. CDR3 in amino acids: CASSLAPGTSGPMQYF. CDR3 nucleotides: TGTGCCAGCAGCTTAGCGCCAGGGACTAGCGGGCCCATGCAGTACTTC.

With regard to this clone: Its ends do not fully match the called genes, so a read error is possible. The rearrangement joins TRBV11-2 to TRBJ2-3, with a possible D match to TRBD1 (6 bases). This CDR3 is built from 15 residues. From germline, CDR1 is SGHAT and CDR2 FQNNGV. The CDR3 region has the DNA TGTGCCAGCAGCGTAGACAGGCCCCGCACAGATACGCAGTATTTT. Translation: CASSVDRPRTDTQYF.